Following are 16 T cell receptor beta chains from one sample sequenced in a study of beta chain features in type 1 diabetes. The antigens of these receptors remain unknown. Notes on the study in general: There was a moderate but significant shortening of TCRB CDR3s in all four CD4+ subsets of Type 1 diabetes patients.

Reverse transcribing all isolated RNA meant expressed TCRB transcripts were sequenced. Sequenced by immunoSEQ multiplex PCR; TCRdb stores in-frame clones only, minus some. This sample carries tens of thousands of clones, around 40% of them seen once, and the ten largest clones take roughly 0.13%. The sequenced material came from stem cell memory CD4+ T cells from blood. These receptors came from a man aged 25-45 years with type 1 diabetes.

V gene TRBV5-6 combines with J gene TRBJ2-5; 11 bases agree with TRBD2. V gave up 6 bases and J gave up 5 bases; unmatched junction bases: 15. The germline V gene encodes CDR1 SGHDT and CDR2 YYEEEE. CDR3 length: 17 residues. In DNA, the CDR3 is TGTGCCAGCACCATCAGGAGGACTAGCGGGCTACCGGAGACCCAGTACTTC. Translating gives CASTIRRTSGLPETQYF. The variable domain in full, completed from reference TRBV5-6 and TRBJ2-5, reads DAGVTQSPTHLIKTRGQQVTLRCSPKSGHDTVSWYQQALGQGPQFIFQYYEEEERQRGNFPDRFSGHQFPNYSSELNVNALLLGDSALYLCASTIRRTSGLPETQYFGPGTRLLVL.

The chain employs TRBV18 and TRBJ1-1, with D tentatively TRBD1 (5 bases). The CDR3 contains 17 residues. Germline V gene data show CDR1 as KGHSH and CDR2 as LQKENI. With 2 bases removed from V and 0 bases from J, the gap between germline ends came to 16 bases. The CDR3 loop is CASSPNSQVDMNTEAFF. For the CDR3, the DNA is TGTGCCAGCTCACCAAATTCACAGGTCGACATGAACACTGAAGCTTTCTTT.

V and J are TRBV5-1 and TRBJ2-3, with 8 bases lining up with TRBD1. The germline V gene encodes CDR1 SGHRS and CDR2 YFSETQ. CDR3 size: 15 residues. Trimming at V came to 7 bases and at J to 3 bases, leaving 10 bases not matched to a gene. Here the CDR3 DNA reads TGCGCCAGCTCCCCAGGGACAGGACCAACAGATACGCAGTATTTT. It is translated as CASSPGTGPTDTQYF.

V usage is TRBV5-4 and J usage is TRBJ2-2; TRBD1 matches at 7 bases. This CDR3 is built from 18 residues. Germline CDR1 and CDR2: SGHNT and YYREEE (reference sequence). V dropped 4 bases and J dropped 6; count of bases not matched to a gene: 18. CDR3 DNA: TGTGCCAGCAGCGAACACGGGACAGCCTCTGTACCGGCCGGGGAGCTGTTTTTT. Translation: CASSEHGTASVPAGELFF.

J is TRBJ2-7 and V is TRBV5-4, with D uncertain. Germline assignment: CDR1 SGHNT and CDR2 YYREEE (reference sequence). V was clipped by 0 bases and J by 0 bases, with 7 bases between them. This CDR3 has 14 residues. The CDR3 loop is CASSLDLNSYEQYF. CDR3 nucleotides: TGTGCCAGCAGCTTGGACTTAAACTCCTACGAGCAGTACTTC.

This clone was seen once. The gene calls are TRBV18 and TRBJ2-5; 8 bases map to TRBD1. In germline, CDR1 is KGHSH, CDR2 LQKENI. The CDR3 sequence is 14 residues long. With 4 bases clipped from V and 1 base from J, the junction kept 2 bases outside the gene matches. CDR3 nucleotide sequence: TGTGCCAGCTCACGGACAGGGACCCAAGAGACCCAGTACTTC. It codes for CASSRTGTQETQYF.

This chain joins TRBV27 and TRBJ2-7; 13 nucleotides match TRBD2. J gave up 3 bases and V 6 bases, and 5 bases lay outside the gene matches. CDR1 MNHEY and CDR2 SMNVEV come from the germline V gene (reference sequence). This CDR3 comprises 15 residues. The CDR3 loop reads CASRRTSGSLYEQYF. The CDR3 DNA is TGTGCCAGCAGACGGACTAGCGGGAGTCTCTACGAGCAGTACTTC.

The gene calls are TRBV5-5 and TRBJ2-2; D perhaps matches TRBD2 (5 bases). CDR1 is SGHKS and CDR2 is YYEKEE in the germline V gene (reference sequence). The CDR3 consists of 12 residues. The germline V and J ends were trimmed by 3 bases and 5 bases, with 5 bases remaining between them. CDR3 sequence reads: CASSWRTGELFF. The CDR3 coding sequence is TGTGCCAGCAGCTGGAGGACCGGGGAGCTGTTTTTT.

The chain uses TRBV7-9 and TRBJ2-3; no clear D gene. CDR3 length equals 15 residues. Deletions cut 4 bases from V and 2 bases from J, with 13 bases between. From germline, CDR1 is SEHNR and CDR2 FQNEAQ (reference sequence). CDR3 DNA: TGTGCCAGCAGCTCCTCTATTCCTTACACAGATACGCAGTATTTT. It encodes CASSSSIPYTDTQYF.

V gene TRBV6-6 combines with J gene TRBJ2-5; 7 positions match TRBD2. The DNA matches TRBJ2-7 better at its end, which makes the J call doubtful. The CDR3 has 14 amino acids. Per germline, CDR1 MNHNY and CDR2 SVGAGI (reference sequence). CDR3 coding DNA: TGTGCCAGCAGTTACTCTGGGGGGGTGAACGAGCAGTACTTC. This translates into CASSYSGGVNEQYF.

This clone was counted only a few times. The rearrangement links TRBV5-4 to TRBJ2-1, with D possibly matching TRBD1 (6 bases). Trimming stripped 6 bases from V and 5 bases from J, with 18 bases between. This CDR3 spans 15 amino acids. CDR1 and CDR2 from the germline V gene are SGHNT and YYREEE (reference sequence). For the CDR3, the DNA is TGTGCCAGCACCACCCCTATACAGGGAAACAATGAGCAGTTCTTC. Translated, it gives CASTTPIQGNNEQFF.

The chain couples TRBV7-9 to TRBJ2-7; TRBD2 aligns across 8 bases. Trimming took 2 bases from V and 2 from J; bases not matched to a gene: 8. Germline-derived CDR1 and CDR2 are SEHNR and FQNEAQ (reference sequence). The CDR3 contains 16 residues. CDR3 sequence: CASSLWGRGDAYEQYF. CDR3 bases: TGTGCCAGCAGCTTATGGGGGCGGGGGGACGCCTACGAGCAGTACTTC.

This clone has a single count. The chain joins TRBV6-5 to TRBJ2-7; a possible D gene is TRBD1 (5 bases). Trimming removed 5 bases from V and 2 bases from J, with 16 bases in between. CDR1 and CDR2 from the germline V gene are MNHEY and SVGAGI. The CDR3 runs 15 residues. The DNA of the CDR3 is TGTGCCAGCAGTACCGATCAGGGTTTAACCTACGAGCAGTACTTC. This translates into CASSTDQGLTYEQYF.

This clone was seen more than once but under ten times. The V and J genes are TRBV7-2 and TRBJ2-3, with 7 nucleotides matching TRBD1. J was trimmed by 4 bases and V by 1 base; bases with no gene match: 11. CDR1 and CDR2 (germline): SGHTA, FQGNSA. This CDR3 comprises 17 residues. The CDR3, as DNA: TGTGCCAGCAGCTTAGGTATTCGGTACAGGGGCTCAGATACGCAGTATTTT. This codes for CASSLGIRYRGSDTQYF.

The rearrangement links TRBV5-1 to TRBJ2-1, with 8 bases that match TRBD2. This CDR3 has 15 residues. With 0 bases clipped from V and 3 bases from J, the junction kept 2 bases outside the gene matches. CDR1 is SGHRS and CDR2 is YFSETQ in the germline V gene. The CDR3, as DNA: TGCGCCAGCAGCTTGGAAACTAGCGGCTACAATGAGCAGTTCTTC. Residues: CASSLETSGYNEQFF.

The chain links TRBV5-1 to TRBJ2-2; 8 bases align to TRBD2. V was clipped by 5 bases and J by 1 base; unmatched bases: 4. Germline CDR1 and CDR2: SGHRS and YFSETQ. CDR3 size: 15 residues. The CDR3 coding sequence is TGCGCCAGCAGTAGCGGGAACTGGAACACCGGGGAGCTGTTTTTT. Translating it yields CASSSGNWNTGELFF.